This TCR beta chain is from a study of long-term antiretroviral therapy in people with HIV. Trimming took 4 bases from V and 3 from J, leaving 22 bases between them. The CDR3 consists of 17 residues. Germline V lookup: CDR1 SGHVS, CDR2 FQNEAQ. Version v3.0 of the immunoSEQ assay was performed at survey level. Using immunoSEQ multiplex PCR, the repertoire was profiled, and TCRdb retains in-frame clones only, with some absent. The repertoire holds some 40,000 clones, with about 94% as singletons. This sequence joins TRBV7-8 and TRBJ2-7; maybe TRBD2 (5 bases). This specimen was unsorted PBMCs, taken around 9.2 years after starting antiretroviral therapy. The clonotype comes from a man aged 25 to 40 with HIV. CDR3 region: CASSSEDPSRASYEQYF. For the CDR3, the DNA is TGTGCCAGCAGCTCAGAGGACCCCTCGAGGGCTAGCTACGAGCAGTACTTC.